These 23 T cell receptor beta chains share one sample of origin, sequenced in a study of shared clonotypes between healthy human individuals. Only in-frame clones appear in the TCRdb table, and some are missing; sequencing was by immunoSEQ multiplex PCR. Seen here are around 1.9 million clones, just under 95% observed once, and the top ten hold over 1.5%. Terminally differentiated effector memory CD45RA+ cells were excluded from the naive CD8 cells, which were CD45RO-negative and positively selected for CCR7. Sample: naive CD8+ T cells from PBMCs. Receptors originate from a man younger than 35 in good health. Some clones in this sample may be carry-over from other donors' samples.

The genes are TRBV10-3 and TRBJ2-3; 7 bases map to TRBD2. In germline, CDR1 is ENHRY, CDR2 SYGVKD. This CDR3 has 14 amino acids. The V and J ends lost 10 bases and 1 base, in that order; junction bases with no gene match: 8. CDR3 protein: CATNSGGRTDTQYF. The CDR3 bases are TGTGCCACCAACTCGGGGGGTCGCACAGATACGCAGTATTTT.

CDR3 in DNA: TGCGCCAGCAGCTTGGCCCCGGGATCTAACTATGGCTACACCTTC. Translating it yields CASSLAPGSNYGYTF. The rearrangement links TRBV5-1 to TRBJ1-2, with no clear D. CDR1 SGHRS and CDR2 YFSETQ come from the germline V gene. The CDR3 is 15 amino acids. V dropped 0 bases and J dropped 0 bases, with 9 bases sitting between them.

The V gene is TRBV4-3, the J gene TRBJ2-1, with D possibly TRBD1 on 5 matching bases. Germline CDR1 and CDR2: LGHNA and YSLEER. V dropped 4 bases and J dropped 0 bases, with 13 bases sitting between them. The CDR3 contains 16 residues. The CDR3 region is CASSPTVPLSYNEQFF. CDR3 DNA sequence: TGCGCCAGCAGCCCGACAGTTCCCCTCTCCTACAATGAGCAGTTCTTC.

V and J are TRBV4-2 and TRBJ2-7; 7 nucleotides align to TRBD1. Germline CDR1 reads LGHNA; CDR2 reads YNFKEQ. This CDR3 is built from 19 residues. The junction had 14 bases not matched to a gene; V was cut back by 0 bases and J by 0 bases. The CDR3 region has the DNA TGTGCCAGCAGCCAAGAGGGGGACAGCAATATTTTGAGCTCCTACGAGCAGTACTTC. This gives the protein CASSQEGDSNILSSYEQYF.

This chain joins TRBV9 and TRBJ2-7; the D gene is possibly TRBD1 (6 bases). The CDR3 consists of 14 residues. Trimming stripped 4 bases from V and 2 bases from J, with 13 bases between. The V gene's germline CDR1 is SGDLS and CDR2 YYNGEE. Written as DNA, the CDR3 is TGTGCCAGCAGCCTCCGGGACACCCCCTACGAGCAGTACTTC. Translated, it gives CASSLRDTPYEQYF.

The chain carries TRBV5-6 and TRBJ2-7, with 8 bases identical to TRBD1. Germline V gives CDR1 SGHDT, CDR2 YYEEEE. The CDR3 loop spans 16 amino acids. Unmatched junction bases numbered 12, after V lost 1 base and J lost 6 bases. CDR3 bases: TGTGCCAGCAGCTTGAGGGTTGGGTTCGACAGGGGCGAGCAGTACTTC. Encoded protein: CASSLRVGFDRGEQYF.

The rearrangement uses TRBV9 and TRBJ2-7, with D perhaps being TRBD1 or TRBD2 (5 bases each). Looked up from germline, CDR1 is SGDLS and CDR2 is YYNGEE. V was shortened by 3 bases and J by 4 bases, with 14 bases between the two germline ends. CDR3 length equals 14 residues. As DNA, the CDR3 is TGTGCCAGCAGCGACGGGACCCGCTCTTACGAGCAGTACTTC. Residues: CASSDGTRSYEQYF.

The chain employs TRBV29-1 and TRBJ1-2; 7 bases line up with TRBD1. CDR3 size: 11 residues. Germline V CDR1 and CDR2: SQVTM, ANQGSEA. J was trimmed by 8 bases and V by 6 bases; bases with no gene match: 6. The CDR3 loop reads CSVHGTDGYTF. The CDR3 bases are TGCAGCGTCCACGGGACAGACGGCTACACCTTC.

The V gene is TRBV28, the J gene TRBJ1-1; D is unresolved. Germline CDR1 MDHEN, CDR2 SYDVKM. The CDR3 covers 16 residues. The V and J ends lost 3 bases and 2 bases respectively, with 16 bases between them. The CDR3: CASSFPVWQRNTEAFF. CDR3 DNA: TGTGCCAGCAGTTTCCCCGTTTGGCAGCGCAACACTGAAGCTTTCTTT.

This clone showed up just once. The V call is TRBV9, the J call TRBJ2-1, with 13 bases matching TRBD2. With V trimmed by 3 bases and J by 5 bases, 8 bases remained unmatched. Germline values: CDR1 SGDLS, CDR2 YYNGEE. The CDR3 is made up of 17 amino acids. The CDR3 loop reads CASSATLGTSGNNEQFF. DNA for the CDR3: TGTGCCAGCAGCGCAACACTCGGGACTAGCGGGAACAATGAGCAGTTCTTC.

The DNA of the CDR3 is TGTGCCAGCAGCTTAACAAGCGGGAGGGACTTCTACGAGCAGTACTTC. It specifies CASSLTSGRDFYEQYF. The genes are TRBV7-9 and TRBJ2-7; TRBD2 matches at 10 bases. There are 16 residues in the CDR3. In germline, CDR1 is SEHNR, CDR2 FQNEAQ (reference sequence). The junction had 7 bases not matched to a gene; V was cut back by 2 bases and J by 3 bases.

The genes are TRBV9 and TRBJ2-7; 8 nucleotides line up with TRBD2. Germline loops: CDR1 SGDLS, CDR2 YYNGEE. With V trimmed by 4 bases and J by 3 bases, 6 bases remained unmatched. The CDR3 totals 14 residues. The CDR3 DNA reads TGTGCCAGCAGCCTTAGCGGGGAATACTACGAGCAGTACTTC. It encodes CASSLSGEYYEQYF.

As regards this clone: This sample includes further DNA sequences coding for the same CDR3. Here the CDR3 DNA reads TGTGCCAGCAGTTACTCGGAGGGAGCCGGGGAGCTGTTTTTT. Amino acids: CASSYSEGAGELFF. The genes are TRBV6-5 and TRBJ2-2, with a tentative D call TRBD2 (6 bases). The CDR3 is 14 residues long. The germline CDR1 and CDR2 sequences are MNHEY and SVGAGI. Trimming cost V 0 bases and J 6 bases, with 8 bases left between them.

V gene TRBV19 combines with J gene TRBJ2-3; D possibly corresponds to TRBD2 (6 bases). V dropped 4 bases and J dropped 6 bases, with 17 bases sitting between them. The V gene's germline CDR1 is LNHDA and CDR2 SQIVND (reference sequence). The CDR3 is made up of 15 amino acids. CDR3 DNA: TGTGCCAGTAGTACTCGGGACTCCACCTTGGATACGCAGTATTTT. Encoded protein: CASSTRDSTLDTQYF.

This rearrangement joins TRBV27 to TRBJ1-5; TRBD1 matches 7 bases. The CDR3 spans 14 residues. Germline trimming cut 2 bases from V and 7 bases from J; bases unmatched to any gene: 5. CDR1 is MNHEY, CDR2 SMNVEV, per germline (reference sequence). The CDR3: CASSLRGPKQPQHF. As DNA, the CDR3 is TGTGCCAGCAGTTTAAGGGGGCCCAAACAGCCCCAGCATTTT.

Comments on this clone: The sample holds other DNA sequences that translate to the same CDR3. In DNA form, the CDR3 reads TGTGCCAGCAGCCCCTCCGCAGGGGGAAGGACCTACGAGCAGTACTTC. This translates into CASSPSAGGRTYEQYF. This rearrangement joins TRBV27 to TRBJ2-7; 7 bases map to TRBD1. This CDR3 spans 16 amino acids. Germline lookup yields CDR1 MNHEY and CDR2 SMNVEV (reference sequence). Trimming cost V 6 bases and J 2 bases; bases outside gene matches: 13.

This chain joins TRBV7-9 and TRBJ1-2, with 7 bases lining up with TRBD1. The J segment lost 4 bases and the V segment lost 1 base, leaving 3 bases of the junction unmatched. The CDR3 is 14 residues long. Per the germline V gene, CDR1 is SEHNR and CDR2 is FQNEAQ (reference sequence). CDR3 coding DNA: TGTGCCAGCAGCTTAGGGACAGGTCCCTATGGCTACACCTTC. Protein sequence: CASSLGTGPYGYTF. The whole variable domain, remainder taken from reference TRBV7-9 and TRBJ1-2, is DTGVSQNPRHKITKRGQNVTFRCDPISEHNRLYWYRQTLGQGPEFLTYFQNEAQLEKSRLLSDRFSAERPKGSFSTLEIQRTEQGDSAMYLCASSLGTGPYGYTFGSGTRLTVV.

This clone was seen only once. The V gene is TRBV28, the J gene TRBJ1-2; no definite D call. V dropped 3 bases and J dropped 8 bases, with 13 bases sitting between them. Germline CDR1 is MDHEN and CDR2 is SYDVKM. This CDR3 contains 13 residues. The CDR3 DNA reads TGTGCCAGCAGTTTCCAGACGGGGAGAGGCTACACCTTC. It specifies CASSFQTGRGYTF.

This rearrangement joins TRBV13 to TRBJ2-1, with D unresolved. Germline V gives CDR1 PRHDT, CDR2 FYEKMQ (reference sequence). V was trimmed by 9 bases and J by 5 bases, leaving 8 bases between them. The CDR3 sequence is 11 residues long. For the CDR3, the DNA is TGTGCCAGTAGACAAGACAATGAGCAGTTCTTC. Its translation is CASRQDNEQFF.

The CDR3 loop is CASSPGTSGSSSYEQYF. The DNA for the CDR3 is TGCGCCAGCAGCCCCGGGACTAGCGGGTCAAGCTCCTACGAGCAGTACTTC. The chain joins TRBV4-3 to TRBJ2-7; 12 bases fit TRBD2. Germline-derived CDR1 and CDR2 are LGHNA and YSLEER. The CDR3 length is 17 residues. V dropped 4 bases and J dropped 0; count of bases not matched to a gene: 7.

The CDR3 is CASSITGAGYNEQFF. The DNA of the CDR3 is TGTGCCAGCAGCATTACGGGGGCGGGTTACAATGAGCAGTTCTTC. This chain joins TRBV27 and TRBJ2-1; D may be TRBD1 or TRBD2 (6 bases each). The germline V gene has CDR1 MNHEY and CDR2 SMNVEV (reference sequence). There are 15 residues in the CDR3. Trimming removed 6 bases from V and 4 bases from J, with 16 bases in between.

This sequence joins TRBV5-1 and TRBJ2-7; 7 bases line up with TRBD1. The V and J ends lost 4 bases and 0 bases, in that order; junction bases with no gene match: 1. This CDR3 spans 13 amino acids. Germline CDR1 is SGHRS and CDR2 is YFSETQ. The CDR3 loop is CASSQGDSYEQYF. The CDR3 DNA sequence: TGCGCCAGCAGCCAGGGGGACTCCTACGAGCAGTACTTC.

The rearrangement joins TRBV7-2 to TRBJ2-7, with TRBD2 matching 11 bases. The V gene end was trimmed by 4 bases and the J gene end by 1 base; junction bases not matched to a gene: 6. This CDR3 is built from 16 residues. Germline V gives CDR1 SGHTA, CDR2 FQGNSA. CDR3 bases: TGTGCCAGCAGCTCTAGACTAGCGGGATATTCCTACGAGCAGTACTTC. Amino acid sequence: CASSSRLAGYSYEQYF.